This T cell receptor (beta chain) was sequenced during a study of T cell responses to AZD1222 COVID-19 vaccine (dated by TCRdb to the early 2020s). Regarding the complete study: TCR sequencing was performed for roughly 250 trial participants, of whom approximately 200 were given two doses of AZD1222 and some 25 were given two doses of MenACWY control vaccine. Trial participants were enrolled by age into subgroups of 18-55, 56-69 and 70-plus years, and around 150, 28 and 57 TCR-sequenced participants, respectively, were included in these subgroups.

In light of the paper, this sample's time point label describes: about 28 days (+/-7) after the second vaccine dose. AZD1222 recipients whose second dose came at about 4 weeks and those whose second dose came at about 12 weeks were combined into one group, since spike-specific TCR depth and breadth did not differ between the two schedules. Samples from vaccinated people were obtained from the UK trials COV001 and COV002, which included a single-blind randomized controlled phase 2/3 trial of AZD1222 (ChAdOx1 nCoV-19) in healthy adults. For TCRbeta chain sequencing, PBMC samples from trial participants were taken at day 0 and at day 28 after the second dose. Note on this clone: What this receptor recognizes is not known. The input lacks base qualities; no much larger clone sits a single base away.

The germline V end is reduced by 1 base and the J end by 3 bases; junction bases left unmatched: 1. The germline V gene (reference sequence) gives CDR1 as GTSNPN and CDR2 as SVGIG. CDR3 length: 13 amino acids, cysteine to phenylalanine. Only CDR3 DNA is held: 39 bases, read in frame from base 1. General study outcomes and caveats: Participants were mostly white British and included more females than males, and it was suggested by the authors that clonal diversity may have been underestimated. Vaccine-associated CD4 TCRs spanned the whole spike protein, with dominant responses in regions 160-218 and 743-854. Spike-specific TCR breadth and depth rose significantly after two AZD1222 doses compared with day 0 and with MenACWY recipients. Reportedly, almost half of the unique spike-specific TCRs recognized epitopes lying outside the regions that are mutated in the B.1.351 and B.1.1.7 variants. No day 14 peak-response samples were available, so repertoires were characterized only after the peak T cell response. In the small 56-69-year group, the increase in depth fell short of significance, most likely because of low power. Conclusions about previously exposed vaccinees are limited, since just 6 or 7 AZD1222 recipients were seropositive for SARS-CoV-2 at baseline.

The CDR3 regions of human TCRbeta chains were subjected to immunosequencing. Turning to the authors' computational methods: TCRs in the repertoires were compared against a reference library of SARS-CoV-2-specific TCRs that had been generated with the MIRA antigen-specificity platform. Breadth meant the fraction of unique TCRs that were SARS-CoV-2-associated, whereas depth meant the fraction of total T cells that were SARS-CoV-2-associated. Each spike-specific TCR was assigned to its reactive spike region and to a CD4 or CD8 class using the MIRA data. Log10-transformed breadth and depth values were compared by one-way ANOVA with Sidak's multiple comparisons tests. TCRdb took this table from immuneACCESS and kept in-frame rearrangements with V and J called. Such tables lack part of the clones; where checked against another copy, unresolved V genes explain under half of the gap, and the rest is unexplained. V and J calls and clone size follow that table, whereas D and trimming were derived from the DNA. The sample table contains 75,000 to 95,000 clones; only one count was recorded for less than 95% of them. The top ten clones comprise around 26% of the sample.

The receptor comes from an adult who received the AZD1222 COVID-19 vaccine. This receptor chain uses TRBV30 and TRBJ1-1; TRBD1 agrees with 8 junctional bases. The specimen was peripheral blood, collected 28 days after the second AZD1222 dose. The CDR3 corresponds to CAWSDRGDTEAFF. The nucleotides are TGTGCCTGGAGTGACAGGGGGGACACTGAAGCTTTCTTT.